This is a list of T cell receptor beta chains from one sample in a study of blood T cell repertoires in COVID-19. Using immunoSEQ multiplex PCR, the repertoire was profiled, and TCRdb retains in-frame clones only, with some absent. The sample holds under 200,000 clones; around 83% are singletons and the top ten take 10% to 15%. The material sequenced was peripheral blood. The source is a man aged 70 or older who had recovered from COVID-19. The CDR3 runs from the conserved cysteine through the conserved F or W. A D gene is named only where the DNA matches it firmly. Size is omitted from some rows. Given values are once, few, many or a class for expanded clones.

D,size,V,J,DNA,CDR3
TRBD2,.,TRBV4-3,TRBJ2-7,TGCGCCAGCAGCCTGCGGGTAGCGGGAGCCCACGAGCAGTACTTC,CASSLRVAGAHEQYF
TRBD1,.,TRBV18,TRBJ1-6,TGTGCCAGCTCACCGGTAGGAGACAGGGGGCGTTCACCCCTCCACTTT,CASSPVGDRGRSPLHF
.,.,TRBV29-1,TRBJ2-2,TGCAGCGTTGGGAGCTATGCCGGGGAGCTGTTTTTT,CSVGSYAGELFF
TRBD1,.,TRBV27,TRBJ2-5,TGTGCCAGCAGTAGAACAGGGGGATCTGGAGAGACCCAGTACTTC,CASSRTGGSGETQYF
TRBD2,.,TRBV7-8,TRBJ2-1,TGTGCCAGCAGCCCCCCGGCGGGAGGCGTTTTTAATGAGCAGTTCTTC,CASSPPAGGVFNEQFF
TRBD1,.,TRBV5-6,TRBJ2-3,TGTGCCAGCAGCTTGTCTCCGGGACAGCTCACAGATACGCAGTATTTT,CASSLSPGQLTDTQYF
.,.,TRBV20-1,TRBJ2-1,TGCAGTGCAGCGGACTTTCCCGAGCAGTTCTTC,CSAADFPEQFF
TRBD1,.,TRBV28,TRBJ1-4,TGTGCCAGCACCGGGCCGGGACAGGGGAATGAAAAACTGTTTTTT,CASTGPGQGNEKLFF
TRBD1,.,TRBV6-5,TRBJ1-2,TGTGCCAGCCGATGGACAGGGAGTGGCTACACCTTC,CASRWTGSGYTF
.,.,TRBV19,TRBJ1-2,TGTGCCAGTAGTATAGTCGGGGATCCCCTCTATGGCTACACCTTC,CASSIVGDPLYGYTF
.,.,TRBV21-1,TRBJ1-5,TGTGCCAGCAGCGAAGCGAGGACCCAGCATTTT,CASSEARTQHF
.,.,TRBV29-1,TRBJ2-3,TGCAGCCCGGAGAGAGGGACAGATACGCAGTATTTT,CSPERGTDTQYF
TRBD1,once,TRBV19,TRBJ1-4,TGTGCCAGTAGTGTACAGGGGGCTAATGAAAAACTGTTTTTT,CASSVQGANEKLFF
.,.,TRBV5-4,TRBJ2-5,TGTGCCAGCAGCTTTGAGGGCCGGGAGACCCAGTACTTC,CASSFEGRETQYF
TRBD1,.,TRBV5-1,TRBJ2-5,TGCGCCAGCAGCTTGGACGACAGGGCCCAAGAGACCCAGTACTTC,CASSLDDRAQETQYF
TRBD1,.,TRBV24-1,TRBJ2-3,TGTGCCACCAGTGATTCGGGACAGGGGGCAGATACGCAGTATTTT,CATSDSGQGADTQYF
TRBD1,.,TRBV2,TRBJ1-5,TGTGCCAGCAGTGAAGGACAGGGTGGACAGCCCCAGCATTTT,CASSEGQGGQPQHF
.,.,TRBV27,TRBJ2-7,TGTGCCAGCAGCCCGCCGGGACTCCGCGGCGAGCAGTACTTC,CASSPPGLRGEQYF
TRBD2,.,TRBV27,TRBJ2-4,TGTGCCAGCAGTTTAGCGGGAGGGGCCAAAAACATTCAGTACTTC,CASSLAGGAKNIQYF
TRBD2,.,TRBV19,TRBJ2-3,TGTGCCAGTACCACGGGGGGACTAGCGGGAGTTATCGCAGATACGCAGTATTTT,CASTTGGLAGVIADTQYF
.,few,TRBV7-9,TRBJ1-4,TGTGCCAGCAGCCGAGGGAATTTGAATGAAAAACTGTTTTTT,CASSRGNLNEKLFF
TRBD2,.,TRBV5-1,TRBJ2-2,TGCGCCAGCACCGGCGGGGGTAGCGGGCCCGGGGAGCTGTTTTTT,CASTGGGSGPGELFF
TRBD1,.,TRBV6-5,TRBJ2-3,TGTGCCAGCAGACCGGGACAGGGAGCGGATACGCAGTATTTT,CASRPGQGADTQYF
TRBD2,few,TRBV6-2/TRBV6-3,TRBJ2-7,TGTGCCAGCAGTTACCCGGTCCCGACTAGCGGCGACTCCTACGAGCAGTACTTC,CASSYPVPTSGDSYEQYF
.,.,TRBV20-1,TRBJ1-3,TGCAGTGCTAGTCCCAACTCTGGAAACACCATATATTTT,CSASPNSGNTIYF
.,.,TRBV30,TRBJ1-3,TGTGCCTGGTCTACAGGATCTGGAAACACCATATATTTT,CAWSTGSGNTIYF
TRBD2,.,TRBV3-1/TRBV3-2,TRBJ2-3,TGTGCCAGCAGCGCGGAGGGACTAGGATCGGGGACGCAGTATTTT,CASSAEGLGSGTQYF
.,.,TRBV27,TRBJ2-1,TGTGCCAGCAGTTTTAGAAGCTCCTACAATGAGCAGTTCTTC,CASSFRSSYNEQFF
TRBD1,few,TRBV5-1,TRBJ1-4,TGCGCCAGCAGTACGGGACAGACTAATGAAAAACTGTTTTTT,CASSTGQTNEKLFF
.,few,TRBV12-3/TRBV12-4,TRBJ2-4,TGTGCCAGCAGTTTCGGGTGGGACATTCAGTACTTC,CASSFGWDIQYF
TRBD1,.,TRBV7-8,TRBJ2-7,TGTGCCAGCAGCTTAATACAGGGGTCCTACGAGCAGTACTTC,CASSLIQGSYEQYF
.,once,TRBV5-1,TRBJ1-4,TGCGCCAGCAGCTTGTGGTCACAGGGAACTAATGAAAAACTGTTTTTT,CASSLWSQGTNEKLFF
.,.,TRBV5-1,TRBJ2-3,TGCGCCAGCAGCTTGGATGGGGGGACTAGCACAGATACGCAGTATTTT,CASSLDGGTSTDTQYF
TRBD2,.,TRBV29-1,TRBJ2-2,TGCAGCGTTCGGACTAGCGGGGGGGAGCTGTTTTTT,CSVRTSGGELFF
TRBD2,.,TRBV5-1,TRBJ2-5,TGCGCCAGCAACCCTGGTGCGGCTAGCGGGAGTTATGAGACCCAGTACTTC,CASNPGAASGSYETQYF
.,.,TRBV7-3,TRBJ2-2,TGTGCCAGCAGCGTAAATAGAGGAGCCGGGGAGCTGTTTTTT,CASSVNRGAGELFF
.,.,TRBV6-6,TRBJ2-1,TGTGCCAGCAGTGCTGGCATTTACAATGAGCAGTTCTTC,CASSAGIYNEQFF
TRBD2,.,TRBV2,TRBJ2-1,TGTGCCAGCAGCCTTGCTAGCGGGAGTTGGGGTGAGCAGTTCTTC,CASSLASGSWGEQFF
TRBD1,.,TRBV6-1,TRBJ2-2,TGTGCCAGCAGTGAGGGACAGGCGAACACCGGGGAGCTGTTTTTT,CASSEGQANTGELFF
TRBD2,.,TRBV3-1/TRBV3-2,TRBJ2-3,TGTGCCAGCAGGACTAGCGGGAGAACAGATACGCAGTATTTT,CASRTSGRTDTQYF
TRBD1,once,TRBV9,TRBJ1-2,TGTGCCAGCAGCGCTGGGACAGCCGCTTATGGCTACACCTTC,CASSAGTAAYGYTF
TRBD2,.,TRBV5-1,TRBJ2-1,TGCGCCAGCAGCGAATACCCCGGGACTAGCGCTGTGATTCCGTTCTTC,CASSEYPGTSAVIPFF
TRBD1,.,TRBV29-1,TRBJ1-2,TGCAGCGTTGAAAGGGGGACAGGGACTAGGTATGGCTACACCTTC,CSVERGTGTRYGYTF
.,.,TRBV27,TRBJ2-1,TGTGCCAGCAGTTTCAAGCCAAGCTCCTACAATGAGCAGTTCTTC,CASSFKPSSYNEQFF
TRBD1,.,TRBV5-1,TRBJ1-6,TGCGCCAGCAGCAGTACAGGGGTCGGTTCACCCCTCCACTTT,CASSSTGVGSPLHF
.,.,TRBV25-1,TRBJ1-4,TGTGCCAGCAGCGACCCGCGGCAAGAACGAGAAAAACTGTTTTTT,CASSDPRQEREKLFF
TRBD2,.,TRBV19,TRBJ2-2,TGTGCCAGTAGTGCAGCGGGAGGATCCGGGGAGCTGTTTTTT,CASSAAGGSGELFF
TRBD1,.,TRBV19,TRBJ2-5,TGTGCCAGTAGTCGACAGGGGGATAGGGGGGAGACCCAGTACTTC,CASSRQGDRGETQYF
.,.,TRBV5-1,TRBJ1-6,TGCGCCAGCAGCTTTCTGGGAGGGGATTCACCCCTCCACTTT,CASSFLGGDSPLHF
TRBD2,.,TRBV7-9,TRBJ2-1,TGTGCCAGCAGCTTACTTTCTAGCGGGAGCTCCTACAATGAGCAGTTCTTC,CASSLLSSGSSYNEQFF
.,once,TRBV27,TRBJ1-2,TGTGCCAGCAGTCCCAGGACCTCATCGGGACTTAACTATGGCTACACCTTC,CASSPRTSSGLNYGYTF
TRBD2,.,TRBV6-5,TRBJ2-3,TGTGCCAGCAGTCCCCTAGCGGGAGTCTCAGATACGCAGTATTTT,CASSPLAGVSDTQYF
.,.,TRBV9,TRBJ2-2,TGTGCCAGCAGCGTAGGAGTTTCCCCCGGGGAGCTGTTTTTT,CASSVGVSPGELFF
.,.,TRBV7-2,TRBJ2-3,TGTGCCAGCAGCCCTTTCACAGATACGCAGTATTTT,CASSPFTDTQYF
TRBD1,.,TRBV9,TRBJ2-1,TGTGCCAGCAGCGCCTGGGGACAGCACAATGAGCAGTTCTTC,CASSAWGQHNEQFF
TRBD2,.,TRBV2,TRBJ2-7,TGTGCCAGCAGTAGCCCGGTAGCGGGCGCCTCCTACGAGCAGTACTTC,CASSSPVAGASYEQYF
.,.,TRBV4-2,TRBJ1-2,TGTGCCAGCAGCCAAGGTTTAGGGGCGCGGGGCTATGGCTACACCTTC,CASSQGLGARGYGYTF